The 13 T cell receptor beta chains below come from one sample, sequenced in a study of control samples from healthy donors and cancer patients. Sequenced by immunoSEQ multiplex PCR; TCRdb stores in-frame clones only, minus some. The sample includes under 200,000 clones, 80% to 90% of them seen just once. The sequenced sample consisted of blood. The receptors derive from a woman aged 25 to 39 in good health.

The sample holds a few counts of this clone. The chain uses TRBV30 and TRBJ2-5; D remains ambiguous. V lost 0 bases and J 3 bases, leaving 2 bases between the germline ends. CDR3 length: 11 amino acids. From germline, CDR1 is GTSNPN and CDR2 SVGIG (reference sequence). CDR3 in amino acids: CAWSVKETQYF. In DNA, the CDR3 is TGTGCCTGGAGTGTAAAAGAGACCCAGTACTTC. Full variable domain (remainder filled in from reference TRBV30 and TRBJ2-5): SQTIHQWPATLVQPVGSPLSLECTVEGTSNPNLYWYRQAAGRGLQLLFYSVGIGQISSEVPQNLSASRPQDRQFILSSKKLLLSDSGFYLCAWSVKETQYFGPGTRLLVL.

V and J are TRBV18 and TRBJ2-7; D perhaps matches TRBD2 (5 bases). Germline-derived CDR1 and CDR2 are KGHSH and LQKENI. The V gene lost 2 bases and the J gene lost 3 bases, with 14 bases spanning the gap. The CDR3 runs 15 residues. The CDR3 nucleotides read TGTGCCAGCTCACCAGAAGAGGGAGTCGTCTACGAGCAGTACTTC. Encoded protein: CASSPEEGVVYEQYF.

This chain links TRBV13 with TRBJ1-3; no clear D gene. The CDR3 length is 14 residues. Germline V gives CDR1 PRHDT, CDR2 FYEKMQ (reference sequence). Trimming left V 1 base short and J 2 bases short, with 6 bases between. CDR3 nucleotide sequence: TGTGCCAGCAGCTTAGCACAAACTGGAAACACCATATATTTT. It translates to CASSLAQTGNTIYF.

The J gene is TRBJ1-3, the V gene TRBV5-1, with D maybe TRBD1 (5 bases). This CDR3 has 15 residues. CDR1 and CDR2 from the germline V gene are SGHRS and YFSETQ. V shed 4 bases and J shed 0 bases, with 11 bases lying between them. CDR3 in amino acids: CASSVGPVSGNTIYF. CDR3 sequence (DNA): TGCGCCAGCAGCGTGGGACCTGTCTCTGGAAACACCATATATTTT.

In DNA, the CDR3 is TGCGCCAGCAGCCAAGATGGGCAGGTAGTCTGGGCTGAGCAGTTCTTC. Amino acid sequence: CASSQDGQVVWAEQFF. The rearrangement uses TRBV4-1 and TRBJ2-1; D remains ambiguous. The CDR3 contains 16 residues. Deletions cut 0 bases from V and 9 bases from J, with 18 bases between. The germline gives CDR1 MGHRA, CDR2 YSYEKL.

This chain uses TRBV7-2 with TRBJ2-7; maybe TRBD1 (5 bases). CDR1 is SGHTA and CDR2 is FQGNSA in the germline V gene. CDR3 length: 13 residues. The V and J ends lost 1 base and 3 bases respectively, with 7 bases between them. CDR3 region: CASSLEGYYEQYF. As DNA, the CDR3 is TGTGCCAGCAGCTTAGAGGGGTACTACGAGCAGTACTTC.

V usage is TRBV6-1 and J usage is TRBJ2-1; D is unclear. The CDR3 runs to 15 residues. Germline-derived CDR1 and CDR2 are MNHNS and SASEGT. With 2 bases removed from V and 2 bases from J, the gap between germline ends came to 10 bases. This CDR3 is CASSELGSTYNEQFF. Here the CDR3 DNA reads TGTGCCAGCAGTGAATTGGGTAGCACCTACAATGAGCAGTTCTTC.

This clone was observed a single time. V gene TRBV28 combines with J gene TRBJ2-7; TRBD2 might be the D (6 bases). V was shortened by 4 bases and J by 4 bases, with 8 bases between the two germline ends. Germline CDR1 is MDHEN and CDR2 is SYDVKM. The CDR3 is 12 residues long. The CDR3: CASSSGAYEQYF. The CDR3 coding sequence is TGTGCCAGCAGTTCGGGAGCATACGAGCAGTACTTC.

This chain joins TRBV6-1 and TRBJ2-7; 9 bases line up with TRBD1. The V gene's germline CDR1 is MNHNS and CDR2 SASEGT. The CDR3 totals 13 residues. Trimming cost V 3 bases and J 6 bases; bases outside gene matches: 3. In nucleotides, the CDR3 is TGTGCCAGCAGTGATACGGACAGGGGCGAGCAGTACGTC. It translates to CASSDTDRGEQYV.

This sequence joins TRBV5-6 and TRBJ1-2; the D gene is possibly TRBD1 (5 bases). CDR1 and CDR2 (germline): SGHDT, YYEEEE. The CDR3 extends over 13 amino acids. V lost 4 bases and J 4 bases, leaving 11 bases between the germline ends. The CDR3 here is CASSVRDGYGYTF. The CDR3 coding sequence is TGTGCCAGCAGCGTCCGGGACGGCTATGGCTACACCTTC.

The chain uses TRBV6-5 and TRBJ1-1; D gene unclear. This CDR3 comprises 14 residues. V was trimmed by 6 bases and J by 1 base, leaving 12 bases between them. Germline CDR1 is MNHEY and CDR2 is SVGAGI. The CDR3 spells CASRAGKSNTEAFF. DNA for the CDR3: TGTGCCAGCAGGGCGGGAAAATCGAACACTGAAGCTTTCTTT.

V gene TRBV28 combines with J gene TRBJ1-1; no definite D call. The CDR3 is 13 amino acids. The V end was cut by 1 base, the J end by 1 base, with 4 bases between. Germline CDR1 is MDHEN and CDR2 is SYDVKM. The CDR3 protein is CASSLSGNTEAFF. The DNA for the CDR3 is TGTGCCAGCAGTTTATCAGGGAACACTGAAGCTTTCTTT.

The gene calls are TRBV30 and TRBJ1-1; D gene unclear. CDR1 is GTSNPN and CDR2 is SVGIG in the germline V gene (reference sequence). The CDR3 runs 13 residues. Trimming removed 2 bases at V and 5 bases at J, with 12 bases between. CDR3 sequence reads: CAWSPRDGTEAFF. The CDR3 DNA is TGTGCCTGGAGTCCCCGGGATGGGACTGAAGCTTTCTTT.